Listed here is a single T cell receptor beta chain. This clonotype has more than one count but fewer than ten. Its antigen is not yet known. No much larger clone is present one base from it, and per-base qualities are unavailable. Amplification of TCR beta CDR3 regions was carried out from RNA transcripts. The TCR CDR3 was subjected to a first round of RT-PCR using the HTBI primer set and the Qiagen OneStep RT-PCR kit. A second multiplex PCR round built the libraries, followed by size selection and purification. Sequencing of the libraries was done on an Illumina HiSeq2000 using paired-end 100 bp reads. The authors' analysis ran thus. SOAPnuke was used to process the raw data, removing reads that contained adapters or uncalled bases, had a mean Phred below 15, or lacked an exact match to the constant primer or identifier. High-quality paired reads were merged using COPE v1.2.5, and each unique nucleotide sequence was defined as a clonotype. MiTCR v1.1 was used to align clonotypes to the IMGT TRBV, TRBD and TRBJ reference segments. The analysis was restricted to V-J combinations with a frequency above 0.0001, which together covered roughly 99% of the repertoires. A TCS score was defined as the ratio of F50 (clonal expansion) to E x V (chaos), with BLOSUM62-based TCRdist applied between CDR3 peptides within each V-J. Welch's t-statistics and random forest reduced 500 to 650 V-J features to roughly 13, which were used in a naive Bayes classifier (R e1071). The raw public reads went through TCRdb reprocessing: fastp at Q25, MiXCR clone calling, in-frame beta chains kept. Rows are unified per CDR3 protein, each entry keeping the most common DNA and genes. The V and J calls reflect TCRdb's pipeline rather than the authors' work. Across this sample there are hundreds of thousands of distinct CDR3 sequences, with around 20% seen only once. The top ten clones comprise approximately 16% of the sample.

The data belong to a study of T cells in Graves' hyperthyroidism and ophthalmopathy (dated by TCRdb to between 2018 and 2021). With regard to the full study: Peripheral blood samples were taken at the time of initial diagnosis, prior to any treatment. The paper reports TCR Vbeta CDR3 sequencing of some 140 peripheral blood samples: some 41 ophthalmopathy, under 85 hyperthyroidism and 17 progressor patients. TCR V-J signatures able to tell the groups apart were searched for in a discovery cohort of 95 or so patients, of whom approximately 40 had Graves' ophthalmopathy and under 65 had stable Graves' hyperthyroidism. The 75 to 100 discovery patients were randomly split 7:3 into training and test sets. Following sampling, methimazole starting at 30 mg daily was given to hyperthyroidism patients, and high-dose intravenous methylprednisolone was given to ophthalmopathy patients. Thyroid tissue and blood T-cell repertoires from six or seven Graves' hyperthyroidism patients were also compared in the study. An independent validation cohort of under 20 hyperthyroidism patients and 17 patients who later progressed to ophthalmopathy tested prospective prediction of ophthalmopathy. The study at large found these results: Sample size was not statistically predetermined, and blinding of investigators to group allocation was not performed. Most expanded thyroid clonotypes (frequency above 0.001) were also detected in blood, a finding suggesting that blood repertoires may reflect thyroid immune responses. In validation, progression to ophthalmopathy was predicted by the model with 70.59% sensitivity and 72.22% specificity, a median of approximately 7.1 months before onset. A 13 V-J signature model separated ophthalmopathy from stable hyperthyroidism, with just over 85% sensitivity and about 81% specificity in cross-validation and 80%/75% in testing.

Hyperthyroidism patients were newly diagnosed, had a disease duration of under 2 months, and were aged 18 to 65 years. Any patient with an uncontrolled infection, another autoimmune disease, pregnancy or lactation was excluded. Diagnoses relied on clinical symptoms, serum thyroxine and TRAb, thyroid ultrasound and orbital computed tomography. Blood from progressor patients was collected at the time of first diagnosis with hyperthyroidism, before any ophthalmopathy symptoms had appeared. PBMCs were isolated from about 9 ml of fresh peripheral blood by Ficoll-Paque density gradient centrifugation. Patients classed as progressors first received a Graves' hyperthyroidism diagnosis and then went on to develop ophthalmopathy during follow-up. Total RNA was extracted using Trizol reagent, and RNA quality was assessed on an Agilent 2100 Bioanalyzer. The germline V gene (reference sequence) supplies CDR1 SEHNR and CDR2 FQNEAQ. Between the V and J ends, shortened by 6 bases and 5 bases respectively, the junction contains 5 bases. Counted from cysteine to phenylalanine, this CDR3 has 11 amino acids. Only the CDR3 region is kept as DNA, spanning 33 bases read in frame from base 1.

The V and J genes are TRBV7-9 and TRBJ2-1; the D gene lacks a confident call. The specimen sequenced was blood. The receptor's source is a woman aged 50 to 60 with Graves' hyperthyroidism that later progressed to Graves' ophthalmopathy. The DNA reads TGTGCCAGCAGGGAAGACAATGAGCAGTTCTTC. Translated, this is CASREDNEQFF. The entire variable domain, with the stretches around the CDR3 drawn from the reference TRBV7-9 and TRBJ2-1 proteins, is DTGVSQNPRHKITKRGQNVTFRCDPISEHNRLYWYRQTLGQGPEFLTYFQNEAQLEKSRLLSDRFSAERPKGSFSTLEIQRTEQGDSAMYLCASREDNEQFFGPGTRLTVL.